This is a list of T cell receptor beta chains from one sample in a study of T cell responses to AZD1222 COVID-19 vaccine. Assay: immunoSEQ multiplex PCR; the TCRdb copy retains only in-frame clones and omits some. This table has 150,000 to 160,000 clones, less than 90% appearing once. The specimen was peripheral blood, collected on day 0 of MenACWY control vaccination. The origin of the receptors is an adult in good health. CDR3s include the opening cysteine and the closing phenylalanine or tryptophan. The order of the fields is D gene, clone size, V gene, J gene, CDR3 protein, CDR3 DNA. A D gene is named only where the DNA matches it firmly. Rows give clone size only sometimes, using once, few, many, or a class for an expanded clone.

d_call: TRBD2
clone_size: .
v_call: TRBV10-1
j_call: TRBJ2-7
cdr3_aa: CASSEIPAGATYEQYF
cdr3_nt: TGCGCCAGCAGTGAAATCCCTGCGGGAGCTACCTACGAGCAGTACTTC

d_call: .
clone_size: .
v_call: TRBV24-1
j_call: TRBJ1-1
cdr3_aa: CATMGRENTEAFF
cdr3_nt: TGTGCCACCATGGGGAGAGAGAACACTGAAGCTTTCTTT

d_call: TRBD1
clone_size: .
v_call: TRBV28
j_call: TRBJ1-1
cdr3_aa: CASSLGDRGDTEAFF
cdr3_nt: TGTGCCAGCAGTTTGGGGGACAGGGGGGACACTGAAGCTTTCTTT

d_call: TRBD1
clone_size: .
v_call: TRBV19
j_call: TRBJ2-2
cdr3_aa: CASGSDRGNTGELFF
cdr3_nt: TGTGCCAGTGGGTCGGACAGGGGTAACACCGGGGAGCTGTTTTTT

d_call: .
clone_size: .
v_call: TRBV5-1
j_call: TRBJ1-2
cdr3_aa: CASSLSYPLRVYGYTF
cdr3_nt: TGCGCCAGCAGCTTGAGTTATCCGCTCCGGGTCTATGGCTACACCTTC

d_call: TRBD1
clone_size: .
v_call: TRBV2
j_call: TRBJ1-5
cdr3_aa: CASAGTGRNQPQHF
cdr3_nt: TGTGCCAGCGCAGGGACAGGCAGAAATCAGCCCCAGCATTTT

d_call: .
clone_size: .
v_call: TRBV11-3
j_call: TRBJ1-1
cdr3_aa: CASSLVVSSGPTEAFF
cdr3_nt: TGTGCCAGCAGCTTAGTTGTGTCTTCGGGGCCCACTGAAGCTTTCTTT

d_call: TRBD1
clone_size: .
v_call: TRBV19
j_call: TRBJ1-5
cdr3_aa: CASSMTGGYQPQHF
cdr3_nt: TGTGCCAGTAGTATGACAGGGGGGTATCAGCCCCAGCATTTT

d_call: TRBD1
clone_size: .
v_call: TRBV29-1
j_call: TRBJ1-5
cdr3_aa: CSVVIPGQGIHSNQPQHF
cdr3_nt: TGCAGCGTTGTGATACCGGGACAGGGAATCCATAGCAATCAGCCCCAGCATTTT

d_call: .
clone_size: .
v_call: TRBV18
j_call: TRBJ2-1
cdr3_aa: CASSARSEGNEQFF
cdr3_nt: TGTGCCAGCTCCGCTCGGTCGGAGGGGAATGAGCAGTTCTTC

d_call: .
clone_size: once
v_call: TRBV10-2
j_call: TRBJ1-2
cdr3_aa: CASSESNGDVDGYTF
cdr3_nt: TGCGCCAGCAGTGAGTCGAACGGTGATGTTGATGGCTACACCTTC

d_call: TRBD1
clone_size: .
v_call: TRBV27
j_call: TRBJ2-2
cdr3_aa: CASRDRGRTGELFF
cdr3_nt: TGTGCCAGCAGGGACAGGGGGCGAACCGGGGAGCTGTTTTTT

d_call: TRBD1
clone_size: .
v_call: TRBV27
j_call: TRBJ1-6
cdr3_aa: CAIRQGYNSPLHF
cdr3_nt: TGTGCCATCCGACAGGGTTACAATTCACCCCTCCACTTT

d_call: TRBD1
clone_size: many
v_call: TRBV6-8
j_call: TRBJ1-2
cdr3_aa: CASSRQGSGGYTF
cdr3_nt: TGTGCCAGCAGCCGACAGGGCTCTGGGGGCTACACCTTC

d_call: .
clone_size: .
v_call: TRBV28
j_call: TRBJ1-1
cdr3_aa: CASSLWGGREAFF
cdr3_nt: TGTGCCAGCAGTTTGTGGGGGGGCAGGGAAGCTTTCTTT

d_call: TRBD1
clone_size: .
v_call: TRBV6-5
j_call: TRBJ1-3
cdr3_aa: CASREQGANTIYF
cdr3_nt: TGTGCCAGCAGAGAGCAGGGGGCGAACACCATATATTTT

d_call: .
clone_size: .
v_call: TRBV19
j_call: TRBJ1-4
cdr3_aa: CASSIRLKSEKLFF
cdr3_nt: TGTGCCAGTAGTATACGTCTCAAGAGTGAAAAACTGTTTTTT

d_call: .
clone_size: once
v_call: TRBV30
j_call: TRBJ2-3
cdr3_aa: CAWSGGSAGGTDTQYF
cdr3_nt: TGTGCCTGGAGTGGGGGCTCCGCGGGCGGCACAGATACGCAGTATTTT

d_call: TRBD1
clone_size: .
v_call: TRBV19
j_call: TRBJ1-5
cdr3_aa: CASSILTGGLMSNQPQHF
cdr3_nt: TGTGCCAGTAGTATCTTGACAGGGGGTCTAATGAGCAATCAGCCCCAGCATTTT

d_call: .
clone_size: once
v_call: TRBV6-5
j_call: TRBJ2-3
cdr3_aa: CASGGMGRADTQYF
cdr3_nt: TGTGCCAGCGGGGGGATGGGGCGAGCAGATACGCAGTATTTT

d_call: .
clone_size: once
v_call: TRBV5-1
j_call: TRBJ2-7
cdr3_aa: CASSLVRDSSYEQYF
cdr3_nt: TGCGCCAGCAGCTTGGTGCGGGACAGCTCCTACGAGCAGTACTTC

d_call: .
clone_size: .
v_call: TRBV5-6
j_call: TRBJ1-1
cdr3_aa: CASSLRGTEAFF
cdr3_nt: TGTGCCAGCAGCTTACGCGGCACTGAAGCTTTCTTT

d_call: .
clone_size: .
v_call: TRBV6-1
j_call: TRBJ2-3
cdr3_aa: CASSEDPLSTDTQYF
cdr3_nt: TGTGCCAGCAGTGAAGATCCCCTCAGCACAGATACGCAGTATTTT

d_call: TRBD1
clone_size: .
v_call: TRBV19
j_call: TRBJ1-5
cdr3_aa: CASSISGGASQPQHF
cdr3_nt: TGTGCCAGTAGTATATCAGGGGGCGCATCTCAGCCCCAGCATTTT

d_call: TRBD2
clone_size: .
v_call: TRBV7-2
j_call: TRBJ2-1
cdr3_aa: CATPTSGGRYNEQFF
cdr3_nt: TGTGCCACCCCGACTAGCGGGGGGCGTTACAATGAGCAGTTCTTC

d_call: TRBD2
clone_size: .
v_call: TRBV11-2
j_call: TRBJ2-1
cdr3_aa: CASSFEGLAGGHEQFF
cdr3_nt: TGTGCCAGCAGTTTTGAGGGACTAGCGGGAGGTCATGAGCAGTTCTTC

d_call: TRBD1
clone_size: .
v_call: TRBV7-9
j_call: TRBJ1-5
cdr3_aa: CASSPGQHNQPQHF
cdr3_nt: TGTGCCAGCAGCCCGGGACAGCACAATCAGCCCCAGCATTTT

d_call: TRBD2
clone_size: .
v_call: TRBV29-1
j_call: TRBJ2-7
cdr3_aa: CSVEGLAGVSSYEQYF
cdr3_nt: TGCAGCGTTGAAGGACTAGCGGGAGTTTCCTCCTACGAGCAGTACTTC

d_call: TRBD2
clone_size: .
v_call: TRBV18
j_call: TRBJ2-2
cdr3_aa: CASSPGGRNTGELFF
cdr3_nt: TGTGCCAGCTCACCGGGAGGGCGAAACACCGGGGAGCTGTTTTTT

d_call: TRBD2
clone_size: once
v_call: TRBV11-3
j_call: TRBJ2-3
cdr3_aa: CASSPGLAGMDTQYF
cdr3_nt: TGTGCCAGCAGCCCCGGACTAGCGGGAATGGATACGCAGTATTTT

d_call: TRBD1
clone_size: .
v_call: TRBV10-3
j_call: TRBJ2-1
cdr3_aa: CAISDPGTGNEQFF
cdr3_nt: TGTGCCATCAGTGATCCCGGGACAGGGAATGAGCAGTTCTTC

d_call: TRBD1
clone_size: .
v_call: TRBV29-1
j_call: TRBJ2-7
cdr3_aa: CSVIGPGQSGEQYF
cdr3_nt: TGCAGCGTTATTGGACCGGGACAGTCGGGGGAGCAGTACTTC

d_call: .
clone_size: .
v_call: TRBV7-2
j_call: TRBJ1-2
cdr3_aa: CASSPGGGRTNYGYTF
cdr3_nt: TGTGCCAGCAGCCCCGGGGGGGGCAGAACTAACTATGGCTACACCTTC

d_call: .
clone_size: few
v_call: TRBV7-8
j_call: TRBJ2-3
cdr3_aa: CASSLGGPGAMTDTQYF
cdr3_nt: TGTGCCAGCAGCTTAGGGGGGCCGGGGGCAATGACAGATACGCAGTATTTT

d_call: .
clone_size: .
v_call: TRBV5-1
j_call: TRBJ2-1
cdr3_aa: CASNPRRAAPYNEQFF
cdr3_nt: TGCGCCAGCAACCCCCGCAGGGCTGCGCCCTACAATGAGCAGTTCTTC

d_call: TRBD1
clone_size: .
v_call: TRBV15
j_call: TRBJ2-2
cdr3_aa: CATSRGRSGTGVTGELFF
cdr3_nt: TGTGCCACCAGCAGAGGTAGATCCGGGACAGGGGTCACCGGGGAGCTGTTTTTT

d_call: .
clone_size: .
v_call: TRBV7-7
j_call: TRBJ2-5
cdr3_aa: CASSPTQGRQETQYF
cdr3_nt: TGTGCTAGCAGCCCGACTCAGGGGCGCCAAGAGACCCAGTACTTC

d_call: TRBD1
clone_size: once
v_call: TRBV5-1
j_call: TRBJ1-3
cdr3_aa: CASSADRVDTIYF
cdr3_nt: TGCGCCAGCAGCGCGGACAGGGTGGACACCATATATTTT

d_call: TRBD1
clone_size: .
v_call: TRBV12-3/TRBV12-4
j_call: TRBJ1-2
cdr3_aa: CASRQSSGTGGTF
cdr3_nt: TGTGCCAGCAGACAGTCTTCAGGGACAGGGGGCACCTTC

d_call: TRBD2
clone_size: once
v_call: TRBV28
j_call: TRBJ2-2
cdr3_aa: CASRGGGQGGELFF
cdr3_nt: TGTGCCAGCCGTGGCGGGGGGCAGGGCGGGGAGCTGTTTTTT

d_call: .
clone_size: .
v_call: TRBV15
j_call: TRBJ1-2
cdr3_aa: CATSRDPFMSGGLGYTF
cdr3_nt: TGTGCCACCAGCAGAGATCCTTTTATGTCGGGGGGTTTAGGCTACACCTTC

d_call: .
clone_size: once
v_call: TRBV6-2/TRBV6-3
j_call: TRBJ2-1
cdr3_aa: CASSQDSNLYNEQFF
cdr3_nt: TGTGCCAGCAGCCAGGACTCCAACTTATACAATGAGCAGTTCTTC

d_call: TRBD1
clone_size: once
v_call: TRBV29-1
j_call: TRBJ1-5
cdr3_aa: CSVGQGINQPQHF
cdr3_nt: TGCAGCGTCGGACAGGGGATCAATCAGCCCCAGCATTTT

d_call: TRBD1
clone_size: .
v_call: TRBV19
j_call: TRBJ1-1
cdr3_aa: CASSPDEGGNTEAFF
cdr3_nt: TGTGCCAGTAGCCCCGATGAAGGGGGCAACACTGAAGCTTTCTTT

d_call: .
clone_size: .
v_call: TRBV7-8
j_call: TRBJ1-1
cdr3_aa: CASSLISRPDTEAFF
cdr3_nt: TGTGCCAGCAGCTTGATTTCACGGCCCGACACTGAAGCTTTCTTT

d_call: TRBD1
clone_size: .
v_call: TRBV2
j_call: TRBJ1-6
cdr3_aa: CASAPQGAGNSPLHF
cdr3_nt: TGTGCCAGCGCCCCTCAGGGGGCAGGTAATTCACCCCTCCACTTT

d_call: .
clone_size: .
v_call: TRBV5-1
j_call: TRBJ1-2
cdr3_aa: CASCRDGLNYGYTF
cdr3_nt: TGCGCCAGCTGCCGGGACGGACTTAACTATGGCTACACCTTC

d_call: .
clone_size: .
v_call: TRBV4-1
j_call: TRBJ1-2
cdr3_aa: CASSQARTDLYGYTF
cdr3_nt: TGCGCCAGCAGCCAAGCCCGGACAGATTTATATGGCTACACCTTC

d_call: TRBD1
clone_size: .
v_call: TRBV24-1
j_call: TRBJ1-4
cdr3_aa: CATSDPGVRGQVEKLFF
cdr3_nt: TGTGCCACCAGTGATCCCGGGGTTAGGGGGCAAGTCGAAAAACTGTTTTTT

d_call: .
clone_size: .
v_call: TRBV24-1
j_call: TRBJ1-5
cdr3_aa: CATGGTEGSQPQHF
cdr3_nt: TGTGCCACCGGGGGGACGGAGGGGAGTCAGCCCCAGCATTTT

d_call: .
clone_size: few
v_call: TRBV28
j_call: TRBJ2-3
cdr3_aa: CASSEAATDTQYF
cdr3_nt: TGTGCCAGCAGTGAGGCAGCTACAGATACGCAGTATTTT

d_call: .
clone_size: .
v_call: TRBV20-1
j_call: TRBJ1-4
cdr3_aa: CSASDFKATNEKLFF
cdr3_nt: TGCAGTGCTAGTGATTTTAAGGCAACTAATGAAAAACTGTTTTTT

d_call: .
clone_size: .
v_call: TRBV7-3
j_call: TRBJ1-1
cdr3_aa: CASSTGTEAFF
cdr3_nt: TGTGCCAGCAGCACGGGCACTGAAGCTTTCTTT

d_call: TRBD2
clone_size: .
v_call: TRBV7-2
j_call: TRBJ2-1
cdr3_aa: CASSFLREGGNEQFF
cdr3_nt: TGTGCCAGCAGCTTTTTGCGGGAGGGCGGGAATGAGCAGTTCTTC

d_call: TRBD1
clone_size: .
v_call: TRBV27
j_call: TRBJ1-4
cdr3_aa: CASSLKTGEPATNEKLFF
cdr3_nt: TGTGCCAGCAGTTTAAAGACAGGGGAACCTGCAACTAATGAAAAACTGTTTTTT

d_call: TRBD1
clone_size: .
v_call: TRBV29-1
j_call: TRBJ1-1
cdr3_aa: CSVGLRDSSTEAFF
cdr3_nt: TGCAGCGTTGGCCTCCGGGACAGCTCCACTGAAGCTTTCTTT

d_call: .
clone_size: .
v_call: TRBV5-8
j_call: TRBJ1-2
cdr3_aa: CASSLGPGLSVGYTF
cdr3_nt: TGTGCCAGCAGCTTGGGTCCAGGGTTATCTGTTGGCTACACCTTC

d_call: TRBD1
clone_size: few
v_call: TRBV19
j_call: TRBJ1-1
cdr3_aa: CASSNRDRVYTEAFF
cdr3_nt: TGTGCCAGTAGTAACCGGGACAGGGTTTACACTGAAGCTTTCTTT

d_call: .
clone_size: .
v_call: TRBV5-5
j_call: TRBJ1-2
cdr3_aa: CASDRVDGEFGGYTF
cdr3_nt: TGTGCCAGCGACCGGGTGGACGGGGAATTTGGAGGCTACACCTTC